The 28 T cell receptor beta chains presented below share a single source sample, sequenced in a study of CD8 T cells in ankylosing spondylitis. TCRdb called the 5' RACE reads again in MiXCR, with one record for every CDR3 protein. The profile covers about 110,000 distinct CDR3 sequences, with nearly 25% appearing a single time and 12% taken by the ten largest. The sample comprised synovial fluid, either unsorted or a sorted T cell fraction (not recorded which). These receptors all come from a male donor with ankylosing spondylitis.

This clonotype was detected only a few times. The chain uses TRBV12-3 or TRBV12-4 and TRBJ2-1; the match to TRBD2 covers 8 bases. The CDR3 has 16 residues. V was clipped by 4 bases and J by 6 bases; unmatched bases: 11. The CDR3 coding sequence is TGTGCCAGCAGTTCCTTAAGCGGGAGATTGAGCAATGAGCAGTTCTTC. Residues: CASSSLSGRLSNEQFF.

This clonotype was observed a handful of times. J is TRBJ2-1 and V is TRBV11-1; D is unclear. The germline V gene has CDR1 SGHAT and CDR2 FQDESV (reference sequence). V was pared by 5 bases and J by 3 bases, with 5 bases between. The CDR3 sequence is 12 residues long. The DNA of the CDR3 is TGTGCCAGCAGCACTTTCTACAATGAGCAGTTCTTC. Its translation: CASSTFYNEQFF.

This chain uses TRBV11-1 with TRBJ2-2; D ambiguous. CDR1 and CDR2 (germline): SGHAT, FQDESV (reference sequence). Trimming left V 2 bases short and J 3 bases short, with 7 bases between. The CDR3 spans 14 residues. The CDR3 DNA reads TGTGCCAGCAGCTTAAGTCTGGACACCGGGGAGCTGTTTTTT. This gives the protein CASSLSLDTGELFF.

This chain connects TRBV20-1 to TRBJ1-2, with D possibly matching TRBD1 (5 bases). Trimming took off 3 bases at V and 13 bases at J, with 15 bases between the two ends. CDR1 and CDR2 (germline): DFQATT, SNEGSKA (reference sequence). There are 11 residues in the CDR3. Here the CDR3 DNA reads TGCAGTGCTAGTCAACAGGCGAGGGGCACCTTC. This translates into CSASQQARGTF.

This clonotype was seen a few times. The CDR3 loop reads CASILGSTDTQYF. In DNA form, the CDR3 reads TGTGCCAGCATACTGGGCAGCACAGATACGCAGTATTTT. This sequence joins TRBV6-1 and TRBJ2-3; D not resolved. Germline V lookup: CDR1 MNHNS, CDR2 SASEGT. V was trimmed by 7 bases and J by 0 bases, leaving 8 bases between them. This CDR3 has 13 residues.

This clonotype was counted ten times or more. The V call is TRBV12-3 or TRBV12-4, the J call TRBJ1-1; D is possibly TRBD1 (5 bases). The V and J ends lost 5 bases and 1 base respectively, with 14 bases between them. CDR3 size: 15 residues. In DNA, the CDR3 is TGTGCCAGCAGTCCGGAAAGTCAGGGGAACACTGAAGCTTTCTTT. Translation gives CASSPESQGNTEAFF.

This chain connects TRBV30 to TRBJ1-4; the D is unclear. Germline V lookup: CDR1 GTSNPN, CDR2 SVGIG (reference sequence). This CDR3 comprises 14 residues. With 1 base removed from V and 4 bases from J, the gap between germline ends came to 10 bases. The CDR3, as DNA: TGTGCCTGGAGTGAGGGCAGCTATAATGAAAAACTGTTTTTT. Translation: CAWSEGSYNEKLFF.

This clonotype was seen more than once but under ten times. The rearrangement uses TRBV7-2 and TRBJ2-2; D is ambiguous. Germline V gene lookup returns CDR1 SGHTA and CDR2 FQGNSA. V was pared by 3 bases and J by 0 bases, with 8 bases between. This CDR3 contains 15 residues. The CDR3, as DNA: TGTGCCAGCAGCTTCTGGGCCTCGAACACCGGGGAGCTGTTTTTT. It is translated as CASSFWASNTGELFF.

This clonotype was seen a handful of times. The V gene is TRBV10-3, the J gene TRBJ1-2; D gene uncertain. CDR1 is ENHRY and CDR2 is SYGVKD in the germline V gene. The V gene lost 0 bases and the J gene lost 0 bases, with 8 bases spanning the gap. The CDR3 is 15 amino acids. The DNA for the CDR3 is TGTGCCATCAGTGAGTCGAGAGAGTCTAACTATGGCTACACCTTC. It encodes CAISESRESNYGYTF.

V and J are TRBV11-2 and TRBJ2-5, with D possibly being TRBD1 (7 bases). In germline, CDR1 is SGHAT, CDR2 FQNNGV. The V and J ends lost 4 bases and 5 bases respectively, with 20 bases between them. This CDR3 contains 16 residues. CDR3 loop: CASSSGETGRWETQYF. Written as DNA, the CDR3 is TGTGCCAGCAGCTCGGGGGAGACAGGGCGTTGGGAGACCCAGTACTTC.

The sample holds a few counts of this clonotype. The CDR3 coding sequence is TGTGCCAGCAGCCAAGAGCGGGTCTACAATGAGCAGTTCTTC. Translated, it gives CASSQERVYNEQFF. The chain recombines TRBV4-2 with TRBJ2-1; TRBD2 is a possible D gene (5 bases). V was shortened by 0 bases and J by 3 bases, with 6 bases between the two germline ends. This CDR3 region has 14 residues. Germline V CDR1 and CDR2: LGHNA, YNFKEQ.

The chain employs TRBV7-2 and TRBJ2-3; 8 nucleotides line up with TRBD1. This CDR3 comprises 14 residues. The germline CDR1 and CDR2 sequences are SGHTA and FQGNSA. V was clipped by 5 bases and J by 6 bases; unmatched bases: 7. Here the CDR3 reads CASSADRVRDTQYF. The CDR3 DNA reads TGTGCCAGCAGCGCGGACAGGGTGCGGGATACGCAGTATTTT.

This clonotype has more than one count but fewer than ten. The chain couples TRBV11-3 to TRBJ2-2; D is perhaps TRBD2 (6 bases). CDR1 and CDR2 (germline): SGHNT, YENEEA. The CDR3 consists of 15 residues. The ends were cut back, 5 bases at V and 0 bases at J, with 10 bases in the middle. CDR3 sequence: CASSRTTSNTGELFF. CDR3 in DNA: TGTGCCAGCAGCCGGACTACCTCGAACACCGGGGAGCTGTTTTTT.

DNA of the CDR3: TGCAGTGCTGACCGGGACACCTACCAAGAGACCCAGTACTTC. Translated: CSADRDTYQETQYF. V and J are TRBV20-1 and TRBJ2-5, with D maybe TRBD1 (6 bases). Germline lookup yields CDR1 DFQATT and CDR2 SNEGSKA (reference sequence). This CDR3 contains 14 residues. The V end lost 5 bases, the J end lost 0 bases, and 13 bases lay between the germline ends.

This clonotype has a handful of counts. The chain carries TRBV12-3 or TRBV12-4 and TRBJ2-3; D not certain. CDR3 length equals 14 residues. V was cut by 6 bases and J by 5 bases, with 15 bases left in between. The CDR3 DNA is TGTGCCAGCAGCCCCTGGGCGGTCGGAGATACGCAGTATTTT. Translated: CASSPWAVGDTQYF.

The chain carries TRBV6-2 or TRBV6-3 and TRBJ2-5; D is perhaps TRBD1 or TRBD2 (5 bases each). Trimming took 7 bases from V and 4 from J, leaving 19 bases between them. The CDR3 contains 15 residues. The germline gives CDR1 MNHEY, CDR2 SVGEGT. CDR3 sequence (DNA): TGTGCCAGCAACCCAGGGACGGCCTTTGTAGAGACCCAGTACTTC. It is translated as CASNPGTAFVETQYF.

The chain recombines TRBV7-7 with TRBJ2-3; D is undetermined. Germline values: CDR1 SSHAT, CDR2 FNYEAQ (reference sequence). The CDR3 is 13 residues long. The V and J ends lost 5 bases and 2 bases respectively, with 8 bases between them. The CDR3 loop reads CASSPRTTDTQYF. The CDR3 DNA sequence: TGTGCCAGCAGCCCGCGGACCACAGATACGCAGTATTTT.

V and J are TRBV11-2 and TRBJ2-3; D gene uncertain. The CDR3 is made up of 16 amino acids. The germline CDR1 and CDR2 sequences are SGHAT and FQNNGV. The V and J ends lost 7 bases and 3 bases respectively, with 20 bases between them. The CDR3 DNA reads as TGTGCCAGCACCCTCCGTACCGATTTAAGGACAGATACGCAGTATTTT. Residues: CASTLRTDLRTDTQYF. The full variable domain, completed using reference TRBV11-2 and TRBJ2-3, is EAGVAQSPRYKIIEKRQSVAFWCNPISGHATLYWYQQILGQGPKLLIQFQNNGVVDDSQLPKDRFSAERLKGVDSTLKIQPAKLEDSAVYLCASTLRTDLRTDTQYFGPGTRLTVL.

This clonotype has just a few counts. V is TRBV7-2 and J is TRBJ1-4; 7 positions match TRBD1. The J segment lost 0 bases and the V segment lost 5 bases, leaving 3 bases of the junction unmatched. CDR1 and CDR2 (germline): SGHTA, FQGNSA. The CDR3 is 15 amino acids. In DNA form, the CDR3 reads TGTGCCAGCAGCAAGACAGGGCCAACTAATGAAAAACTGTTTTTT. This sequence encodes CASSKTGPTNEKLFF.

The chain carries TRBV20-1 and TRBJ2-1, with D maybe TRBD1 (5 bases). Germline V gene lookup returns CDR1 DFQATT and CDR2 SNEGSKA (reference sequence). CDR3 length equals 15 residues. V dropped 0 bases and J dropped 6 bases, with 15 bases sitting between them. The CDR3 DNA follows: TGCAGTGCTAGAGATTTACGAAGGGGCATCAATGAGCAGTTCTTC. Protein sequence: CSARDLRRGINEQFF.

This clonotype was counted ten times or more. The chain is built from TRBV7-9 and TRBJ2-2, with 7 bases matching TRBD2. This CDR3 contains 18 residues. J gave up 1 base and V 5 bases, and 13 bases lay outside the gene matches. The germline gives CDR1 SEHNR, CDR2 FQNEAQ (reference sequence). CDR3 region: CASSPLFTGGLNTGELFF. CDR3 sequence (DNA): TGTGCCAGCAGCCCCCTGTTTACGGGAGGCCTGAACACCGGGGAGCTGTTTTTT.

The table lists this clonotype with a few counts. The rearrangement joins TRBV9 to TRBJ2-6; TRBD2 agrees at 12 bases. The CDR3 is 19 amino acids. The junction had 4 bases not matched to a gene; V was cut back by 0 bases and J by 0 bases. The germline gives CDR1 SGDLS, CDR2 YYNGEE. The CDR3, as DNA: TGTGCCAGCAGCGTAGAGGGACTAGCGGGTTACTCTGGGGCCAACGTCCTGACTTTC. Protein: CASSVEGLAGYSGANVLTF.

The chain carries TRBV20-1 and TRBJ2-7; maybe TRBD2 (6 bases). The CDR3 spans 13 residues. Germline V CDR1 and CDR2: DFQATT, SNEGSKA (reference sequence). V dropped 4 bases and J dropped 2 bases, with 12 bases sitting between them. CDR3 sequence (DNA): TGCAGTGCTACCAGGGACTGGACCTACGAGCAGTACTTC. Its translation is CSATRDWTYEQYF.

The chain couples TRBV9 to TRBJ1-1; the D gene is possibly TRBD1 (5 bases). CDR3 size: 13 residues. Between the trimmed V and J ends, which lost 2 bases and 6 bases, there was a span of 11 bases. From germline, CDR1 is SGDLS and CDR2 YYNGEE. In nucleotides, the CDR3 is TGTGCCAGCAGCGTGTTGCAGGGCGCTGAAGCTTTCTTT. Protein: CASSVLQGAEAFF.

This sequence joins TRBV25-1 and TRBJ1-1; 12 nucleotides line up with TRBD1. The trim removed 8 bases at V and 5 bases at J, leaving 9 bases unmatched. Germline CDR1 and CDR2: MGHDK and SYGVNS. The CDR3 is 15 amino acids. CDR3 region: CASSMGQGAGTEAFF. As DNA, the CDR3 is TGTGCCAGCTCGATGGGACAGGGGGCGGGAACTGAAGCTTTCTTT.

The rearrangement links TRBV7-2 to TRBJ2-1, with 12 positions matching TRBD2. CDR3 length: 16 residues. Germline-derived CDR1 and CDR2 are SGHTA and FQGNSA. The J segment lost 10 bases and the V segment lost 1 base, leaving 8 bases of the junction unmatched. The CDR3 loop reads CASSLGASGRAREQFF. The CDR3 nucleotides are TGTGCCAGCAGCTTAGGGGCTAGCGGGAGGGCGAGGGAGCAGTTCTTC.

The chain links TRBV5-1 to TRBJ1-1; no firm D call. The V gene lost 2 bases and the J gene lost 1 base, with 6 bases spanning the gap. CDR3 size: 13 residues. Germline assignment: CDR1 SGHRS and CDR2 YFSETQ. CDR3 in DNA: TGCGCCAGCAGCTTACAGCCGAACACTGAAGCTTTCTTT. It codes for CASSLQPNTEAFF.

The gene calls are TRBV10-1 and TRBJ2-1; no definite D call. Germline CDR1 is WNHNN and CDR2 is SYGVQD (reference sequence). V lost 5 bases and J 14 bases, leaving 13 bases between the germline ends. There are 11 residues in the CDR3. The CDR3 nucleotides are TGCGCCAGCAGTCCCGGAGTGAGTAAGTTCTTC. Translating gives CASSPGVSKFF.